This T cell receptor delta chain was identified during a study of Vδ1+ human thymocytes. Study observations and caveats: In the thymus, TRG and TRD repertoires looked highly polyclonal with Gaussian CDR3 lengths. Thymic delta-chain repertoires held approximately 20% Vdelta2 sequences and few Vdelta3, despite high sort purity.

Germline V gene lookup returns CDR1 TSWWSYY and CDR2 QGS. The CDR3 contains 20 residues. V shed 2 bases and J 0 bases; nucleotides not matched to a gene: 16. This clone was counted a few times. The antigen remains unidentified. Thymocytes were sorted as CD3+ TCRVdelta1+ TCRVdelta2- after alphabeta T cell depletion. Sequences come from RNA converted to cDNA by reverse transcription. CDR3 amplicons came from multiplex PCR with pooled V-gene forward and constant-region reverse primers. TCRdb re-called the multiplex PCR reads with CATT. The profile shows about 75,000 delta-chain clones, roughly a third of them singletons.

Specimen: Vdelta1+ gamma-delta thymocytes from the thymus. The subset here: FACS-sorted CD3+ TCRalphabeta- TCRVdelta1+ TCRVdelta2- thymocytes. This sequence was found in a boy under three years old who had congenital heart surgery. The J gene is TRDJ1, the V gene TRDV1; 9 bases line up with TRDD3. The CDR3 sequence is CALGESSHVFWGIHTDKLIF. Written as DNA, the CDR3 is TGTGCTCTTGGGGAAAGTTCCCATGTCTTCTGGGGGATTCACACCGATAAACTCATCTTT.